This TCR beta chain emerged from a study of post-analysis software for immune sequencing data. Whole-study findings and limits: Those with multiple sclerosis, the patient group, showed significantly lower normalized Chao1 diversity than controls. Comparison of patients with controls showed 4 to 6 TRBV segments more frequent in patients, TRBV5-6, TRBV5-1 and TRBV20-1 among them.

The CDR3 contains 19 residues. Germline V gives CDR1 LNHDA, CDR2 SQIVND (reference sequence). Trimming cost V 3 bases and J 0 bases; bases outside gene matches: 12. Each TCR beta cDNA library carried unique molecular identifiers. TCRdb reprocessed the PCR reads via MiXCR and lists one record per CDR3 protein. The table has about 260,000 distinct CDR3 sequences, 35% to 45% seen once. Details on this clonotype: Antigen: not known.

Sequenced input: blood. The sequence derives from a girl between 5 and 17 years old with multiple sclerosis. The genes are TRBV19 and TRBJ2-1, with 9 bases fitting TRBD2. The CDR3 loop is CASSITGTSPPSSYNEQFF. The CDR3 DNA is TGTGCCAGTAGTATTACCGGGACTAGCCCTCCCAGCTCCTACAATGAGCAGTTCTTC. The whole variable domain, remainder taken from reference TRBV19 and TRBJ2-1, is DGGITQSPKYLFRKEGQNVTLSCEQNLNHDAMYWYRQDPGQGLRLIYYSQIVNDFQKGDIAEGYSVSREKKESFPLTVTSAQKNPTAFYLCASSITGTSPPSSYNEQFFGPGTRLTVL.